The rows below give T cell receptor beta chains drawn from one sample of a study of shared clonotypes between healthy human individuals. TCRdb keeps only in-frame clones here, not all; method: immunoSEQ multiplex PCR. The sample comprises about 1 million clones, about 80% of which are singletons, and roughly 1.4% rests with the top ten. What was sequenced was memory CD4+ T cells sorted from blood. The receptors derive from a young man in good health. CDR3s include the opening cysteine and the closing phenylalanine or tryptophan. D genes are given only for firm matches. The size field is filled for only some rows; it gives once, few, many or a size class.

D	V	size	J	CDR3	DNA
NA	TRBV5-1	NA	TRBJ2-3	CASSALGDTQYF	TGCGCCAGCAGCGCCTTAGGGGATACGCAGTATTTT
TRBD2	TRBV29-1	NA	TRBJ2-7	CSVSGTYEQYF	TGCAGCGTTAGCGGGACCTACGAGCAGTACTTC
TRBD2	TRBV4-2	few	TRBJ2-3	CASSRSLAGFDTQYF	TGTGCCAGCAGCCGCTCACTAGCGGGATTTGATACGCAGTATTTT
TRBD2	TRBV15	NA	TRBJ2-1	CATSRSRSGGENEQFF	TGTGCCACCAGCAGATCCCGGAGCGGGGGGGAGAATGAGCAGTTCTTC
NA	TRBV29-1	NA	TRBJ2-7	CSARTQGNFYEQYF	TGCAGCGCTCGTACACAGGGAAACTTTTACGAGCAGTACTTC
NA	TRBV6-1	NA	TRBJ2-7	CASSSLGGSEQYF	TGTGCCAGCAGTTCCCTGGGGGGAAGCGAGCAGTACTTC
TRBD2	TRBV18	NA	TRBJ2-1	CASSPRLAGGPVHEQFF	TGTGCCAGCTCACCGCGACTAGCGGGGGGGCCGGTGCATGAGCAGTTCTTC
TRBD2	TRBV5-6	few	TRBJ2-3	CASSTLAEKTDTQYF	TGTGCCAGCAGCACGCTAGCGGAAAAAACAGATACGCAGTATTTT
NA	TRBV4-3	NA	TRBJ2-7	CASSQRTRSGEQYF	TGCGCCAGCAGCCAAAGGACAAGGTCGGGCGAGCAGTACTTC
NA	TRBV10-2	few	TRBJ2-3	CASVGGGGGTQYF	TGCGCCAGCGTGGGTGGGGGTGGTGGTACGCAGTATTTT
NA	TRBV7-9	NA	TRBJ1-6	CASSSSSYNSPLHF	TGTGCCAGCAGCTCTAGCTCCTATAATTCACCCCTCCACTTT
NA	TRBV5-1	NA	TRBJ1-3	CASSLGGVISGNTIYF	TGCGCCAGCAGCTTGGGCGGGGTCATCTCTGGAAACACCATATATTTT
NA	TRBV30	NA	TRBJ2-1	CAWSVGALRGNEQFF	TGTGCCTGGAGTGTGGGGGCCCTTAGAGGGAATGAGCAGTTCTTC
NA	TRBV5-1	NA	TRBJ1-2	CASSLGQGKDYGYTF	TGCGCCAGCAGCTTGGGTCAGGGTAAGGACTATGGCTACACCTTC
NA	TRBV27	few	TRBJ1-6	CASSSWTDGYNSPLHF	TGTGCCAGCAGTTCCTGGACGGACGGCTATAATTCACCCCTCCACTTT
NA	TRBV18	NA	TRBJ2-1	CASANKDSFGNEQFF	TGTGCCAGCGCCAATAAGGACAGCTTCGGTAATGAGCAGTTCTTC
NA	TRBV6-1	NA	TRBJ1-5	CASRPTRDGQPQHF	TGTGCCAGCAGGCCTACCCGGGACGGGCAGCCCCAGCATTTT
NA	TRBV18	NA	TRBJ2-5	CASSPTETQYF	TGTGCCAGCTCTCCAACAGAGACCCAGTACTTC
TRBD1	TRBV5-8	NA	TRBJ2-7	CASSLTGTGRTYEQYF	TGTGCCAGCAGCTTAACCGGGACAGGGAGGACCTACGAGCAGTACTTC
TRBD1	TRBV11-2	once	TRBJ2-7	CASLGQGAREQYF	TGTGCCAGTCTGGGACAGGGGGCGCGCGAGCAGTACTTC
NA	TRBV7-2	NA	TRBJ2-7	CASSPGGVYEQYF	TGTGCCAGCAGCCCCGGGGGAGTTTACGAGCAGTACTTC
TRBD1	TRBV6-5	NA	TRBJ2-1	CASRKGQGPYNEQFF	TGTGCCAGCAGAAAGGGACAGGGGCCCTACAATGAGCAGTTCTTC
TRBD1	TRBV10-3	few	TRBJ2-1	CAISQGDRYNEQFF	TGTGCCATCAGCCAAGGGGACAGATACAATGAGCAGTTCTTC
TRBD1	TRBV28	NA	TRBJ2-7	CASSSPGQGSPYEQYF	TGTGCCAGCAGTTCCCCCGGACAGGGATCCCCCTACGAGCAGTACTTC
NA	TRBV2	few	TRBJ1-6	CASRDISPLHF	TGTGCCAGCAGGGACATTTCACCCCTCCACTTT
NA	TRBV9	NA	TRBJ2-5	CASSLQGLAKETQYF	TGTGCCAGCAGCTTACAGGGTTTGGCAAAGGAGACCCAGTACTTC
NA	TRBV6-6	NA	TRBJ1-5	CASSGQGQPQHF	TGTGCCAGCTCAGGTCAGGGGCAGCCCCAGCATTTT
NA	TRBV19	NA	TRBJ2-5	CASSIGGTQYF	TGTGCCAGTAGTATCGGGGGGACCCAGTACTTC
NA	TRBV5-4	NA	TRBJ1-2	CASSLYQTSGYTF	TGTGCCAGCAGCTTGTACCAGACGAGTGGCTACACCTTC
NA	TRBV10-3	NA	TRBJ1-2	CAITGNANYGYTF	TGTGCCATCACGGGGAATGCTAACTATGGCTACACCTTC
TRBD1	TRBV5-6	NA	TRBJ1-4	CASSWKQTGSNEKLFF	TGTGCCAGCAGCTGGAAACAGACAGGGTCAAATGAAAAACTGTTTTTT
NA	TRBV27	NA	TRBJ1-2	CASSFQRSQVGYTF	TGTGCCAGCAGTTTCCAGAGAAGCCAGGTTGGCTACACCTTC
NA	TRBV5-1	NA	TRBJ2-2	CASSRQQGWNTGELFF	TGCGCCAGCAGCAGGCAACAGGGATGGAACACCGGGGAGCTGTTTTTT
TRBD1	TRBV2	NA	TRBJ2-7	CASRAWDRDEQYF	TGTGCCAGCAGGGCCTGGGACAGAGACGAGCAGTACTTC
NA	TRBV10-1	NA	TRBJ2-7	CASSENTLSYEQYF	TGCGCCAGCAGTGAAAACACCCTCTCCTACGAGCAGTACTTC
NA	TRBV6-6	NA	TRBJ1-2	CASSHRGYGYTF	TGTGCCAGCAGTCACCGGGGCTATGGCTACACCTTC
NA	TRBV7-2	NA	TRBJ2-3	CASSLGGSASGDTQYF	TGTGCCAGCAGCTTAGGGGGTAGCGCAAGTGGAGATACGCAGTATTTT
NA	TRBV30	few	TRBJ2-7	CAWSLGGAYEQYF	TGTGCCTGGAGCTTGGGGGGCGCCTACGAGCAGTACTTC
TRBD2	TRBV18	NA	TRBJ2-1	CASSISAGGGYNEQFF	TGTGCCAGCTCAATATCAGCGGGGGGTGGCTACAATGAGCAGTTCTTC
NA	TRBV10-3	few	TRBJ1-6	CAISEIGAPLHF	TGTGCCATCAGTGAAATCGGGGCACCCCTCCACTTT
TRBD1	TRBV6-6	once	TRBJ1-1	CASSFDRVNTEAFF	TGTGCCAGCAGTTTTGACAGGGTGAATACTGAAGCTTTCTTT
NA	TRBV28	NA	TRBJ1-5	CATQGQLNQPQHF	TGTGCCACCCAAGGACAGCTCAATCAGCCCCAGCATTTT
TRBD1	TRBV30	NA	TRBJ2-2	CAWSEQGRELFF	TGTGCCTGGAGTGAACAGGGGAGGGAGCTGTTTTTT
NA	TRBV9	NA	TRBJ1-3	CASSEGPGGLGNTIYF	TGTGCCAGCAGCGAGGGACCCGGAGGATTGGGAAACACCATATATTTT
TRBD1	TRBV7-9	few	TRBJ1-6	CASSLREGANSPLHF	TGTGCCAGCAGCTTAAGAGAGGGGGCGAATTCACCCCTCCACTTT
TRBD1	TRBV2	NA	TRBJ2-5	CAGQGNGETQYF	TGTGCCGGACAGGGGAACGGAGAGACCCAGTACTTC
NA	TRBV7-2	NA	TRBJ1-4	CASSLVGTRGEKLFF	TGTGCCAGCAGCTTAGTTGGGACCCGAGGGGAAAAACTGTTTTTT
NA	TRBV5-5	NA	TRBJ1-1	CASSLSTALDTEAFF	TGTGCCAGCAGCTTGTCGACAGCCCTTGACACTGAAGCTTTCTTT
TRBD1	TRBV5-1	NA	TRBJ2-5	CASSLGTGGVGETQYF	TGCGCCAGCAGCTTGGGGACAGGGGGCGTTGGAGAGACCCAGTACTTC
TRBD2	TRBV5-6	NA	TRBJ2-7	CASNNRGLAGEQYF	TGTGCCAGCAACAACCGGGGACTAGCGGGAGAGCAGTACTTC
NA	TRBV7-9	NA	TRBJ2-1	CASSLDRDYYNEQFF	TGTGCCAGCAGCTTAGACAGGGACTACTACAATGAGCAGTTCTTC
NA	TRBV2	NA	TRBJ2-5	CASSTLDWGEKETQYF	TGTGCCAGCAGTACACTGGACTGGGGGGAGAAAGAGACCCAGTACTTC